The clone carrying this T cell receptor (beta chain) appeared a few times. These data are taken from a study of CD4 and CD8 cells across lung adenocarcinoma regions. Donors had localized lung adenocarcinoma, a non-small cell lung cancer. TCRdb fed the PCR reads into MiXCR, producing one record per CDR3 protein. This table holds some 20,000 distinct CDR3 sequences, roughly 46% found once. This sequence was found in a male donor with lung adenocarcinoma. The CD4 and CD8 labels of this study may be unreliable. The sample was CD4+ T cells from the margin of a lung tumor.

In DNA, the CDR3 is TGCGCCAGCAGTGAGTCTGGATTAGCGGGACTTGAGCAGTTCTTC. It codes for CASSESGLAGLEQFF. The J gene is TRBJ2-5, the V gene TRBV10-2, with 8 bases that match TRBD2. The tail of the sequence fits TRBJ2-1 better, so the J call may be wrong. This CDR3 is built from 15 residues. The germline V gene encodes CDR1 WSHSY and CDR2 SAAADI.